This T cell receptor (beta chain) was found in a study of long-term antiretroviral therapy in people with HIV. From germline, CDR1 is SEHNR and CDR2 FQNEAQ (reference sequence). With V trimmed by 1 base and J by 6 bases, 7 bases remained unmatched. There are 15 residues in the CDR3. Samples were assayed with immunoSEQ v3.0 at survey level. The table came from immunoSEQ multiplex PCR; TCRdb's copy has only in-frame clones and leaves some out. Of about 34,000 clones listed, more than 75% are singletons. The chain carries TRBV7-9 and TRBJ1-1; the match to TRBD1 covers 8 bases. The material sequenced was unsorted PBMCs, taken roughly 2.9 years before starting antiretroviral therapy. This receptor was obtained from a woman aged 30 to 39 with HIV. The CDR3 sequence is CASSLGLTGGAEAFF. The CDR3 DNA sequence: TGTGCCAGCAGCTTAGGGCTCACAGGGGGAGCTGAAGCTTTCTTT.